This entry lists 18 T cell receptor beta chains sequenced from one sample in a study of Ad26.COV2.S vaccination and SARS-CoV-2 variants. Repertoires were generated with immunoSEQ multiplex PCR, while TCRdb's copy carries only in-frame clones and drops some. Of more than 40,000 clones in the sample, 83% were seen once. The sample was peripheral blood, taken after recovery from COVID-19. The receptor set was obtained from a human donor who had recovered from COVID-19.

This sequence joins TRBV11-2 and TRBJ1-5; no definite D call. Per germline, CDR1 SGHAT and CDR2 FQNNGV. The length of the CDR3 is 13 residues. V dropped 3 bases and J dropped 7 bases, with 10 bases sitting between them. CDR3 region: CASSFGNGQPQHF. The CDR3 nucleotides are TGTGCCAGCAGCTTCGGGAATGGGCAGCCCCAGCATTTT.

The chain is built from TRBV2 and TRBJ2-5, with no clear D. This CDR3 has 12 residues. Trimming removed 5 bases at V and 3 bases at J, with 7 bases between. CDR1 and CDR2 (germline): SNHLY, FYNNEI. The DNA of the CDR3 is TGTGCCAGCAGTAGGATCAAAGAGACCCAGTACTTC. As protein: CASSRIKETQYF.

This CDR3 reads CASSVWAGSYEQYF. In DNA, the CDR3 is TGTGCCAGCAGTGTATGGGCAGGCTCCTACGAGCAGTACTTC. V usage is TRBV25-1 and J usage is TRBJ2-7; D ambiguous. Trimming removed 4 bases from V and 0 bases from J, with 10 bases in between. The length of the CDR3 is 14 residues. CDR1 and CDR2 from the germline V gene are MGHDK and SYGVNS.

The chain recombines TRBV7-9 with TRBJ2-7; 7 positions match TRBD1. Germline V gives CDR1 SEHNR, CDR2 FQNEAQ (reference sequence). Trimming removed 5 bases from V and 0 bases from J; junction bases left unmatched: 7. This CDR3 has 15 amino acids. The CDR3 coding sequence is TGTGCCAGCAGCCTACAGGGGACGACCTCCTACGAGCAGTACTTC. It yields the protein CASSLQGTTSYEQYF.

This sequence joins TRBV30 and TRBJ1-3; 10 nucleotides match TRBD1. The junction had 8 bases not matched to a gene; V was cut back by 7 bases and J by 2 bases. The CDR3 sequence is 15 residues long. Germline V gene data show CDR1 as GTSNPN and CDR2 as SVGIG (reference sequence). CDR3 sequence reads: CAFSPGTGAGNTIYF. CDR3 DNA: TGTGCCTTCTCACCCGGGACAGGGGCTGGAAACACCATATATTTT.

CDR3 sequence (DNA): TGTGCCACCAGCAGACAGGGGGGCGAGACCCAGTACTTC. Translation gives CATSRQGGETQYF. This chain connects TRBV15 to TRBJ2-5, with D possibly matching TRBD1 (7 bases). Deletions cut 2 bases from V and 5 bases from J, with 9 bases between. The CDR3 loop spans 13 amino acids. CDR1 and CDR2 from the germline V gene are LNHNV and YYDKDF (reference sequence).

This clone was seen a single time. The chain recombines TRBV2 with TRBJ2-3; 8 nucleotides align to TRBD1. CDR1 and CDR2 (germline): SNHLY, FYNNEI. The V gene end was trimmed by 8 bases and the J gene end by 5 bases; junction bases not matched to a gene: 9. The CDR3 has 14 residues. CDR3 in DNA: TGTGCCAGCTCAGAGGACAGGGTGAAAGATACGCAGTATTTT. This encodes CASSEDRVKDTQYF.

The chain links TRBV19 to TRBJ2-3, with a tentative D call TRBD2 (5 bases). Per germline, CDR1 LNHDA and CDR2 SQIVND (reference sequence). The CDR3 runs to 14 residues. V dropped 8 bases and J dropped 5 bases, with 17 bases sitting between them. The CDR3 DNA is TGTGCCAGTTCCGCCATTGGACGGGAAGATACGCAGTATTTT. It translates to CASSAIGREDTQYF.

This chain joins TRBV9 and TRBJ2-2; no definite D call. CDR1 is SGDLS, CDR2 YYNGEE, per germline. The CDR3 spans 13 residues. The V and J ends lost 0 bases and 6 bases respectively, with 6 bases between them. CDR3 DNA sequence: TGTGCCAGCAGCGTAGAGGGTGCCGGGGAGCTGTTTTTT. Translated: CASSVEGAGELFF. The complete variable domain, with remaining parts taken from reference TRBV9 and TRBJ2-2, reads DSGVTQTPKHLITATGQRVTLRCSPRSGDLSVYWYQQSLDQGLQFLIQYYNGEERAKGNILERFSAQQFPDLHSELNLSSLELGDSALYFCASSVEGAGELFFGEGSRLTVL.

This chain uses TRBV30 with TRBJ2-1, with D maybe TRBD2 (6 bases). Germline lookup yields CDR1 GTSNPN and CDR2 SVGIG (reference sequence). V gave up 0 bases and J gave up 3 bases, with 15 bases separating them. This CDR3 region has 16 residues. The CDR3: CAWSVQIGTLYNEQFF. DNA for the CDR3: TGTGCCTGGAGTGTACAAATAGGGACTCTCTACAATGAGCAGTTCTTC.

The CDR3 DNA reads as TGTGCCAGCAGCCCTAGGGGGGGACTGGGCGATGAGCAGTTCTTC. Translated: CASSPRGGLGDEQFF. The V and J genes are TRBV11-2 and TRBJ2-1; maybe TRBD2 (7 bases). Germline loops: CDR1 SGHAT, CDR2 FQNNGV. The V end lost 5 bases, the J end lost 8 bases, and 19 bases lay between the germline ends. CDR3 length equals 15 residues.

The chain recombines TRBV3-1 (or the pseudogene TRBV3-2) with TRBJ2-5; the D gene could be TRBD1 or TRBD2 (6 bases each). V dropped 8 bases and J dropped 2 bases, with 18 bases sitting between them. The CDR3 totals 15 residues. Germline values: CDR1 LGHDT, CDR2 YNNKEL (reference sequence). CDR3 amino acids: CASSPEGGRQETQYF. The CDR3 DNA follows: TGTGCCAGCTCTCCCGAGGGGGGAAGACAAGAGACCCAGTACTTC.

The chain employs TRBV5-1 and TRBJ2-7, with D uncertain. The CDR3 has 13 residues. V was cut by 0 bases and J by 7 bases, with 11 bases left in between. Germline V lookup: CDR1 SGHRS, CDR2 YFSETQ. The CDR3 DNA follows: TGCGCCAGCAGCTTGGGAACGGGTTGGGAGCAGTACGTC. Its protein is CASSLGTGWEQYV.

This clone has a single count. The V gene is TRBV6-1, the J gene TRBJ1-3; TRBD1 is a possible D gene (5 bases). The CDR3 is made up of 16 amino acids. V dropped 4 bases and J dropped 2 bases, with 15 bases sitting between them. Germline V gene data show CDR1 as MNHNS and CDR2 as SASEGT. The CDR3 loop is CASSGRVASAGNTIYF. The CDR3 nucleotides are TGTGCCAGCAGTGGCAGGGTCGCCTCTGCTGGAAACACCATATATTTT.

The gene calls are TRBV5-6 and TRBJ2-7; 8 positions agree with TRBD1. CDR3 length equals 13 residues. Germline V gene lookup returns CDR1 SGHDT and CDR2 YYEEEE. The V segment lost 0 bases and the J segment 6 bases; nucleotides outside the gene matches: 2. In DNA, the CDR3 is TGTGCCAGCAGCTTGGTACAGGGGGGCGAGCAGTACTTC. Amino acids: CASSLVQGGEQYF.

CDR3 residues: CASSQDQRGGYGYTF. The CDR3 coding sequence is TGTGCCAGCAGCCAAGATCAGAGGGGAGGCTATGGCTACACCTTC. The chain carries TRBV14 and TRBJ1-2; D might be TRBD1 (5 bases). Germline V CDR1 and CDR2: SGHDN, FVKESK. CDR3 length equals 15 residues. V shed 0 bases and J shed 4 bases, with 12 bases lying between them.

V is TRBV4-1 and J is TRBJ2-5; no clear D gene. Germline CDR1 MGHRA, CDR2 YSYEKL. V shed 1 base and J shed 2 bases, with 5 bases lying between them. The CDR3 extends over 13 amino acids. The CDR3 nucleotides are TGCGCCAGCAGCCAAGCCAGACAAGAGACCCAGTACTTC. It yields the protein CASSQARQETQYF.

The table lists this clone with a few counts. This rearrangement joins TRBV19 to TRBJ1-2; tentative D call: TRBD1 (6 bases). CDR1 is LNHDA, CDR2 SQIVND, per germline (reference sequence). The CDR3 has 16 amino acids. Deletions cut 3 bases from V and 0 bases from J, with 14 bases between. The chain's CDR3 is CASSMARDTSNYGYTF. DNA for the CDR3: TGTGCCAGTAGTATGGCAAGGGACACCTCTAACTATGGCTACACCTTC. Full variable domain (rest looked up from reference TRBV19 and TRBJ1-2): DGGITQSPKYLFRKEGQNVTLSCEQNLNHDAMYWYRQDPGQGLRLIYYSQIVNDFQKGDIAEGYSVSREKKESFPLTVTSAQKNPTAFYLCASSMARDTSNYGYTFGSGTRLTVV.